This T cell receptor beta chain is drawn from a study of response to subunit inactivated influenza vaccine. Study-level findings and limits: Few new T cells, the authors suggested, are recruited by each seasonal influenza vaccination.

As to this clonotype: Its antigen is as yet unknown.

V lost 3 bases to trimming and J lost 7 bases; unmatched junction nucleotides: 11. The CDR3 has 16 residues. TCRdb used MiXCR to reprocess the RT-PCR reads, holding one entry per CDR3 protein. The profile shows approximately 490,000 distinct CDR3 sequences, under 8.5% of them singletons. This chain uses TRBV12-3 or TRBV12-4 with TRBJ1-4; TRBD1 matches 7 bases. Here the sequenced sample was PBMCs from blood, taken less than 30 months after vaccination. The clonotype comes from a man aged 50 to 75 who received an inactivated influenza vaccine. This CDR3 reads CASSLQGVERSEKLFF. The CDR3 DNA is TGTGCCAGCAGTTTGCAGGGGGTGGAACGGTCTGAAAAACTGTTTTTT.